Listed below are T cell receptor beta chains from one sample, sequenced in a study of blood T cells in healthy people across ages. From the 5' RACE reads, TCRdb called clonotypes with MiXCR, one entry per CDR3 protein. Among over 1,300,000 distinct CDR3 sequences listed, approximately 59% were seen once. Source material: blood. Source of these receptors: a man aged 18 to 29 in good health. Both conserved end residues are part of each CDR3. The D gene is left open where the match is weak. Some rows mark clone size as missing; the rest say once, few, many or name a class of expanded clone.

>TRBJ1-1|13|TRBV6-5|NA|NA
CASRNTANSEAFF
TGTGCCAGCAGGAATACAGCGAACAGTGAAGCTTTCTTT
>TRBJ2-5|12|TRBV20-1|NA|once
CSASRDPETQYF
TGCAGTGCCTCGAGGGATCCGGAGACCCAGTACTTC
>TRBJ2-1|11|TRBV6-5|NA|few
CASSKAAEQFF
TGTGCCAGCAGTAAGGCGGCTGAGCAGTTCTTC
>TRBJ2-3|16|TRBV7-2|TRBD2|NA
CASSPQGGGGSDTQYF
TGTGCCAGCAGCCCCCAAGGCGGGGGGGGAAGTGATACGCAGTATTTT
>TRBJ2-7|16|TRBV20-1|TRBD2|NA
CSAPFSGRLRTYEQYF
TGCAGTGCCCCATTTTCCGGGAGGCTCCGTACCTACGAGCAGTACTTC
>TRBJ2-5|14|TRBV13|NA|NA
CASSLGGRVETQYF
TGTGCCAGCAGCTTAGGGGGGCGCGTGGAGACCCAGTACTTC
>TRBJ1-1|16|TRBV7-9|NA|NA
CASSPMSWGPNTEAFF
TGTGCCAGCAGCCCTATGTCCTGGGGACCGAACACTGAAGCTTTCTTT
>TRBJ1-5|14|TRBV4-1|NA|NA
CASSQGKGGQPQHF
TGCGCCAGCAGCCAAGGGAAGGGGGGTCAGCCCCAGCATTTT
>TRBJ2-5|14|TRBV27|NA|few
CASSPRLSQETQYF
TGTGCCAGCAGTCCGCGCCTCAGCCAAGAGACCCAGTACTTC
>TRBJ1-2|14|TRBV7-2|TRBD1|once
CASSLDGTGRGYTF
TGTGCCAGCAGCTTAGACGGGACAGGGCGTGGCTACACCTTC
>TRBJ2-7|14|TRBV28|NA|NA
CASRAPESSYEQYF
TGTGCCAGCAGAGCTCCAGAGAGCTCCTACGAGCAGTACTTC
>TRBJ2-1|14|TRBV28|NA|NA
CASSFLPSWNEQFF
TGTGCCAGCAGTTTTCTCCCTAGCTGGAATGAGCAGTTCTTC
>TRBJ2-2|14|TRBV10-1|NA|NA
CASRPGPLTGELFF
TGCGCCAGCAGGCCGGGACCCCTGACCGGGGAGCTGTTTTTT
>TRBJ1-2|11|TRBV29-1|TRBD1|NA
CSGRGFYGYTF
TGCAGCGGCAGGGGGTTCTATGGCTACACCTTC
>TRBJ2-2|14|TRBV29-1|NA|NA
CSARLDPNTGELFF
TGCAGCGCGCGACTAGATCCAAACACCGGGGAGCTGTTTTTT
>TRBJ2-5|18|TRBV24-1|NA|NA
CATRRCGLGGLLEETQYF
TGTGCCACCAGGCGTTGTGGGCTCGGCGGCCTTTTGGAGGAGACCCAGTACTTC
>TRBJ2-1|16|TRBV27|TRBD1|once
CASSLMGTGGHNEQFF
TGTGCCAGCAGTTTAATGGGGACAGGGGGCCATAATGAGCAGTTCTTC
>TRBJ2-1|11|TRBV20-1|NA|NA
CSATDRNEQFF
TGCAGTGCAACGGACCGCAATGAGCAGTTCTTC
>TRBJ2-7|14|TRBV20-1|TRBD1|NA
CSASLGTGAYEQYF
TGCAGTGCCTCCCTCGGGACAGGGGCCTACGAGCAGTACTTC
>TRBJ2-3|13|TRBV2|NA|NA
CASSEGTTDTQYF
TGTGCCAGCAGTGAAGGCACGACGGATACGCAGTATTTT
>TRBJ2-1|17|TRBV15|TRBD2|NA
CATSRDRLAGGYNEQFF
TGTGCCACCAGCAGAGATCGCCTAGCGGGAGGGTACAATGAGCAGTTCTTC
>TRBJ1-5|13|TRBV4-2|NA|NA
CASSQDHISPQHF
TGTGCCAGCAGCCAAGATCACATCTCGCCCCAGCATTTT
>TRBJ2-5|18|TRBV3-1|TRBD2|once
CASSQVASGGDSQETQYF
TGTGCCAGCAGCCAAGTAGCTAGCGGGGGGGATTCCCAAGAGACCCAGTACTTC
>TRBJ2-4|14|TRBV7-9|TRBD1|NA
CASSHPGGQGEQYF
TGTGCCAGCAGCCATCCTGGGGGACAGGGGGAGCAGTACTTC
>TRBJ2-7|13|TRBV29-1|NA|NA
CSVEGGSDLEQYF
TGCAGCGTTGAGGGAGGTTCCGACCTCGAGCAGTACTTC
>TRBJ2-1|14|TRBV20-1|NA|few
CSARGGGTYNEQFF
TGCAGTGCTAGGGGTGGCGGGACATACAATGAGCAGTTCTTC
>TRBJ1-2|14|TRBV5-1|NA|once
CASSQAGNSYGYTF
TGCGCCAGCAGCCAAGCCGGGAACTCCTATGGCTACACCTTC
>TRBJ2-1|15|TRBV14|NA|NA
CASRATTSSYNEQFF
TGTGCCAGCCGCGCAACTACTTCCTCCTACAATGAGCAGTTCTTC
>TRBJ2-5|14|TRBV7-2|NA|few
CASSPSSYQETQYF
TGTGCCAGCTCTCCTTCGTCGTACCAAGAGACCCAGTACTTC
>TRBJ2-5|14|TRBV6-6|NA|few
CASSLTVFTETQYF
TGTGCCAGCAGCCTCACAGTGTTTACAGAGACCCAGTACTTC
>TRBJ2-7|14|TRBV5-5|NA|NA
CASSLWQGIDEQYF
TGTGCCAGCAGCTTGTGGCAGGGTATCGACGAGCAGTACTTC
>TRBJ2-5|15|TRBV3-1|NA|NA
CASSQGSGIQETQYF
TGTGCCAGCAGCCAAGGCTCCGGGATTCAAGAGACCCAGTACTTC
>TRBJ2-7|13|TRBV25-1|NA|NA
CASSAGNLYEQYF
TGTGCCAGCAGTGCGGGCAACCTCTACGAGCAGTACTTC
>TRBJ1-1|12|TRBV27|NA|NA
CASKGSLTEAFF
TGTGCCAGCAAGGGCAGTTTAACTGAAGCTTTCTTT
>TRBJ2-1|15|TRBV9|NA|NA
CASSVRGLRGNEQFF
TGTGCCAGCAGCGTCAGGGGCCTCAGAGGCAATGAGCAGTTCTTC
>TRBJ2-1|13|TRBV28|NA|NA
CASRVPVGNEQFF
TGTGCCAGCAGGGTGCCGGTCGGAAATGAGCAGTTCTTC
>TRBJ1-4|13|TRBV20-1|TRBD1|few
CSALTGVEEKLFF
TGCAGTGCTCTCACAGGGGTGGAGGAAAAACTGTTTTTT
>TRBJ1-4|13|TRBV29-1|TRBD1|many
CSVVQGVAEKLFF
TGCAGCGTTGTGCAGGGGGTCGCTGAAAAACTGTTTTTT
>TRBJ2-3|15|TRBV19|NA|NA
CASSQQTGGTDTQYF
TGTGCCAGTAGTCAACAGACAGGAGGCACAGATACGCAGTATTTT
>TRBJ1-1|12|TRBV10-2|NA|few
CATNAGGTEAFF
TGCGCCACCAATGCGGGGGGGACTGAAGCTTTCTTT
>TRBJ2-1|14|TRBV6-5|NA|few
CASRARGRHNEQFF
TGTGCCAGCAGAGCTCGGGGCCGACACAATGAGCAGTTCTTC
>TRBJ2-7|16|TRBV6-2/TRBV6-3|NA|NA
CASRPYVGAPYYEQYF
TGTGCCAGCAGACCATACGTGGGGGCCCCCTACTACGAGCAGTACTTC
>TRBJ2-1|17|TRBV6-2/TRBV6-3|TRBD1|NA
CASSLTPGQGMRGEQFF
TGTGCCAGTTCCCTTACCCCGGGACAGGGGATGAGAGGTGAGCAGTTCTTC
>TRBJ2-5|15|TRBV20-1|TRBD1|NA
CSARDLGTAYNEQYF
TGCAGTGCTAGAGACCTCGGGACAGCCTACAATGAGCAGTACTTC
>TRBJ1-2|14|TRBV4-1|TRBD1|NA
CASRRTGGRDGYTF
TGCGCCAGCAGACGGACAGGGGGTAGGGATGGCTACACCTTC
>TRBJ2-7|14|TRBV9|NA|NA
CASSAGFSSYEQYF
TGTGCCAGCAGCGCTGGTTTCAGCTCCTACGAGCAGTACTTC
>TRBJ1-4|13|TRBV7-2|NA|few
CASSFGVGEKLFF
TGTGCCAGCAGCTTCGGAGTGGGGGAAAAACTGTTTTTT
>TRBJ2-1|13|TRBV12-3/TRBV12-4|NA|many
CASSTSSNDEQFF
TGTGCCAGCAGCACATCTAGTAACGATGAGCAGTTCTTC
>TRBJ1-1|13|TRBV5-6|NA|NA
CASSLEGISEAFF
TGTGCCAGCAGCTTAGAGGGGATATCTGAAGCTTTCTTT
>TRBJ2-1|15|TRBV29-1|NA|NA
CSVMGGLSDYNEQFF
TGCAGCGTGATGGGGGGGCTTTCGGACTACAATGAGCAGTTCTTC
>TRBJ1-1|11|TRBV5-1|NA|few
CASSTSAEAFF
TGCGCCAGCAGCACATCTGCTGAAGCTTTCTTT
>TRBJ2-3|15|TRBV5-1|NA|NA
CASSQTGRDTDTQYF
TGCGCCAGCAGTCAGACCGGGAGAGACACAGATACGCAGTATTTT
>TRBJ2-3|15|TRBV27|NA|NA
CASTPLGGGTDTQYF
TGTGCCAGCACCCCCTTAGGGGGGGGCACAGATACGCAGTATTTT
>TRBJ2-7|13|TRBV15|NA|few
CATRRGGNYEQYF
TGTGCCACCCGAAGGGGGGGTAACTACGAGCAGTACTTC
>TRBJ2-1|16|TRBV21-1|NA|few
CASSKDGGGSGNEQFF
TGTGCCAGCAGCAAGGACGGGGGAGGGTCTGGCAATGAGCAGTTCTTC
>TRBJ1-1|12|TRBV7-2|NA|NA
CASSPRGQPAFF
TGTGCCAGCAGCCCCCGTGGGCAACCTGCTTTCTTT
>TRBJ2-5|15|TRBV7-2|TRBD1|many
CASSLIGTDQETQYF
TGTGCCAGCAGCTTAATTGGGACAGACCAAGAGACCCAGTACTTC